The entry below describes one T cell receptor beta chain. One junction end disagrees with the germline gene, perhaps due to a read error. From unsorted bulk tissue weighing 20-30 mg, DNA and RNA were co-extracted. This entry is derived from a study of tumor-infiltrating lymphocytes in primary liver carcinoma. Study overall: Tissue type made little difference to sample yields of roughly 3.5 to 7.13 million productive TCRbeta reads.

Production of TCR beta cDNA used roughly 500 ng total RNA together with a constant-region primer. Slightly modified ARM-PCR served as the procedure for the TCR beta libraries. These libraries came from three rounds of nested multiplex PCR. A C-beta reverse primer and TRBV1-TRBV30 forward primers served in each of the first two PCR rounds, at approximately 10 cycles apiece. MiXCR, applied by TCRdb to the multiplex PCR reads, yields one record per CDR3 protein. The sample records about 48,000 distinct CDR3 sequences, about 80% being singletons. The CDR3 consists of 20 residues. CDR1 WSHSY and CDR2 SAAADI come from the germline V gene.

The receptor comes from a man aged 35 to 55 with primary liver carcinoma and hepatitis B virus infection. The V call is TRBV10-2, the J call TRBJ2-4, with 10 bases fitting TRBD2. Specimen: liver tumor tissue from sampling region 3. Subset of the sample: tumor region T3, left-lateral pole. The CDR3 here is CASRVLMGLAGESPKTIQYF. CDR3 DNA sequence: TGCGCCAGCAGAGTTCTTATGGGGCTAGCGGGAGAGAGCCCCAAAACCATTCAGTACTTC.